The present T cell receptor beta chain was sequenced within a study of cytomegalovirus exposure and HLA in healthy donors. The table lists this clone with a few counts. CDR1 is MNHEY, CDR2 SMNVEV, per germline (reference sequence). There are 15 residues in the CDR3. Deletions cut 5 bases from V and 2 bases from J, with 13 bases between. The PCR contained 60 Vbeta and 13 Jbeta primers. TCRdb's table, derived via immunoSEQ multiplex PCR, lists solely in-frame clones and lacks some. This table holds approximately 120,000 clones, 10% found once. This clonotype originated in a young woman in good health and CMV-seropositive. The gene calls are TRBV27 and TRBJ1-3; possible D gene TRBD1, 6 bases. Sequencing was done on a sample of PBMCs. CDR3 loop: CASSLSGEAGNTIYF. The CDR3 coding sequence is TGTGCCAGCAGTCTTTCAGGGGAAGCTGGAAACACCATATATTTT.